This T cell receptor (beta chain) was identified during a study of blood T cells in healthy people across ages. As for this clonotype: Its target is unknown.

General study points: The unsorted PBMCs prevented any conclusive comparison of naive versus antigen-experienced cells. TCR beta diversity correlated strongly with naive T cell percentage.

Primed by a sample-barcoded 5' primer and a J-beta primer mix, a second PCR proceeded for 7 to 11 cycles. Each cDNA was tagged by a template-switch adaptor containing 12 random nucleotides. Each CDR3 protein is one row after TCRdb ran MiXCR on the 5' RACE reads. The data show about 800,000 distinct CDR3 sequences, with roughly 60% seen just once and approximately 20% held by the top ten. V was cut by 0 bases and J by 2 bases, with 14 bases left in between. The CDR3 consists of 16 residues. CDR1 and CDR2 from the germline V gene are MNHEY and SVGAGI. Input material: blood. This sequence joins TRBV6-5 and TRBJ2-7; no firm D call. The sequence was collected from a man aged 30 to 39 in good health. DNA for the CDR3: TGTGCCAGCAGTTACTCTGTAGGCCAGGCGACCTACGAGCAGTACTTC. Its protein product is CASSYSVGQATYEQYF.